Reported below is one TCR beta chain. The entry originates in a study of blood T cell repertoires in COVID-19. Study-wide context: COVID-19 samples collected from the United States, Italy and Spain covered acute and convalescent phases. Nucleic acid was either cDNA or gDNA, and it came from T cells, B-cell-depleted T cells, or PBMCs.

This CDR3 has 13 amino acids. V was clipped by 2 bases and J by 0 bases, with 6 bases between them. Germline CDR1 is SGHNT and CDR2 is YYREEE (reference sequence). Study processing details: Nucleated cell number was recorded as an estimate derived from reference gene primer amplification. Sequencing used immunoSEQ multiplex PCR; TCRdb keeps in-frame clones, though not all of them. The V and J calls and clone size come from that table; D and trimming were worked out from the DNA. Of under 200,000 clones listed, roughly 86% were seen once; the top ten hold roughly 0.99%. The sequence came from a young man with acute or convalescent COVID-19. Sequencing was performed on peripheral blood. The V call is TRBV5-4, the J call TRBJ2-7; D is perhaps TRBD2 (5 bases). The CDR3 DNA sequence: TGTGCCAGCAGCTTAGGGAGCTCCTACGAGCAGTACTTC. This encodes CASSLGSSYEQYF. Using reference TRBV5-4 and TRBJ2-7 for the parts outside the CDR3, the full variable domain is ETGVTQSPTHLIKTRGQQVTLRCSSQSGHNTVSWYQQALGQGPQFIFQYYREEENGRGNFPPRFSGLQFPNYSSELNVNALELDDSALYLCASSLGSSYEQYFGPGTRLTVT.